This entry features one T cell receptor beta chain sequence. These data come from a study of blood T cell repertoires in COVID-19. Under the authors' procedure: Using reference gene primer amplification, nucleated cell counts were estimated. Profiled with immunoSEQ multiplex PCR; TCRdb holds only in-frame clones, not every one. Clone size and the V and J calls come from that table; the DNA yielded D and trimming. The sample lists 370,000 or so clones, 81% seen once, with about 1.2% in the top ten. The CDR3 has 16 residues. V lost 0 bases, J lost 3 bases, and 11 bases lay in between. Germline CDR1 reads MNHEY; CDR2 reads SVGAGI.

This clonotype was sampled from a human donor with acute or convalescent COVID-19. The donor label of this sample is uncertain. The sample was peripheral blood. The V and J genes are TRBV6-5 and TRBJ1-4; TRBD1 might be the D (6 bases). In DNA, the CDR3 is TGTGCCAGCAGTTACTCAACAGGGAGGGCTAATGAAAAACTGTTTTTT. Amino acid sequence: CASSYSTGRANEKLFF.